The TCR beta chain described here comes from a study of beta chain features in type 1 diabetes. As for the study in general: Patients shared similar age, gender and cell yields with healthy donors. General study points: The cDNA sequencing approach could over-represent high-TCR-expressing cells. All four CD4+ subsets from Type 1 diabetes patients carried moderately but significantly shorter TCRB CDR3s.

Germline V gene data show CDR1 as LGHNA and CDR2 as YSLEER. With 2 bases removed from V and 4 bases from J, the gap between germline ends came to 9 bases. The CDR3 consists of 13 residues. Of the isolated RNA, all was reverse transcribed, and so the sequenced material was expressed TCRB transcripts. The table came from immunoSEQ multiplex PCR; TCRdb's copy has only in-frame clones and leaves some out. Here the sample spans 250,000 to 350,000 clones, 14% being singletons. This clone was found many times. The antigen is unknown. Only one heparinised blood draw was taken per donor, and its volume averaged around 120 mL.

The V call is TRBV4-3, the J call TRBJ2-7; D not certain. Specimen: central memory CD4+ T cells from blood. The TCR sequence derives from a man aged 30-40 years in good health. CDR3 sequence reads: CASSQRLQYEQYF. CDR3 bases: TGCGCCAGCAGCCAAAGGTTACAGTACGAGCAGTACTTC.